Shown below are 5 T cell receptor beta chains from a single sample sequenced in a study of PD-1 blockade in classical Hodgkin lymphoma. The assay was immunoSEQ multiplex PCR, and TCRdb's table has in-frame clones only and misses some. The table lists 20,000 to 25,000 clones, 65% to 80% of them singletons, with approximately 8% in the top ten. With no exception, relapse followed autologous stem cell transplantation in all patients, and brentuximab vedotin exposure varied. The specimen comprised peripheral blood mononuclear cells (PBMCs), sampled before the second cycle of nivolumab. Source of these receptors: a human donor with classical Hodgkin lymphoma.

V usage is TRBV2 and J usage is TRBJ2-5; D gene ambiguous. The germline V gene encodes CDR1 SNHLY and CDR2 FYNNEI. This CDR3 has 11 amino acids. Deletions cut 2 bases from V and 5 bases from J, with 3 bases between. Here the CDR3 reads CASSELETQYF. CDR3 nucleotides: TGTGCCAGCAGTGAATTGGAGACCCAGTACTTC. Combining the CDR3 with reference TRBV2 and TRBJ2-5 gives the whole variable domain EPEVTQTPSHQVTQMGQEVILRCVPISNHLYFYWYRQILGQKVEFLVSFYNNEISEKSEIFDDQFSVERPDGSNFTLKIRSTKLEDSAMYFCASSELETQYFGPGTRLLVL.

This clone appeared a single time. This chain uses TRBV25-1 with TRBJ2-1; TRBD2 agrees at 10 bases. The CDR3 totals 17 residues. Germline V gene data show CDR1 as MGHDK and CDR2 as SYGVNS. Trimming removed 3 bases from V and 4 bases from J; junction bases left unmatched: 9. CDR3: CASSEEREGRGYNEQFF. The CDR3 DNA sequence: TGTGCCAGCAGTGAGGAGCGGGAGGGCCGAGGATACAATGAGCAGTTCTTC. Variable domain in full (rest from reference TRBV25-1 and TRBJ2-1): EADIYQTPRYLVIGTGKKITLECSQTMGHDKMYWYQQDPGMELHLIHYSYGVNSTEKGDLSSESTVSRIRTEHFPLTLESARPSHTSQYLCASSEEREGRGYNEQFFGPGTRLTVL.

This clone has just one count. This chain connects TRBV2 to TRBJ2-3, with 10 nucleotides matching TRBD1. The length of the CDR3 is 16 residues. The V segment lost 1 base and the J segment 4 bases; nucleotides outside the gene matches: 5. The germline V gene has CDR1 SNHLY and CDR2 FYNNEI. The CDR3 coding sequence is TGTGCCAGCAGTGAAGGGGGACAGGGGTTGGCAGATACGCAGTATTTT. Translated: CASSEGGQGLADTQYF.

This chain uses TRBV5-4 with TRBJ2-3; D is undetermined. The germline V and J ends were trimmed by 3 bases and 2 bases, with 7 bases remaining between them. This CDR3 comprises 13 residues. Germline-derived CDR1 and CDR2 are SGHNT and YYREEE (reference sequence). In DNA, the CDR3 is TGTGCCAGCAGCTATCAGGCCACAGATACGCAGTATTTT. It is translated as CASSYQATDTQYF.

This clone was counted only a few times. The genes are TRBV13 and TRBJ2-1; 10 bases map to TRBD1. This CDR3 has 14 residues. V was pared by 4 bases and J by 5 bases, with 2 bases of the junction left unmatched. The V gene's germline CDR1 is PRHDT and CDR2 FYEKMQ (reference sequence). The CDR3 DNA reads as TGTGCCAGCAGCTCTGGGACAGGGGACAATGAGCAGTTCTTC. Residues: CASSSGTGDNEQFF.